These 26 T cell receptor beta chains came from one sample sequenced in a study of early T cells in non-severe SARS-CoV-2 infection. TCRdb re-analysed the 5' RACE reads in MiXCR, keeping a single row per CDR3 protein. The sample shows fewer than 80,000 distinct CDR3 sequences, about 13% of them seen only once. Sequenced input: whole blood. Receptor source: an adult who was a healthcare worker with PCR-confirmed SARS-CoV-2 infection or an uninfected control (not recorded which).

V and J are TRBV28 and TRBJ2-7, with a possible D match to TRBD1 (6 bases). Trimming removed 5 bases from V and 3 bases from J, with 11 bases in between. From germline, CDR1 is MDHEN and CDR2 SYDVKM. This CDR3 has 13 residues. The DNA for the CDR3 is TGTGCCAGCAGTACAGGGAGACACTACGAGCAGTACTTC. Protein sequence: CASSTGRHYEQYF.

The chain employs TRBV4-1 and TRBJ2-7; 11 positions match TRBD2. CDR1 and CDR2 (germline): MGHRA, YSYEKL. CDR3 size: 16 residues. V dropped 3 bases and J dropped 2; count of bases not matched to a gene: 6. This CDR3 is CASSHVAGGMPYEQYF. The CDR3 DNA is TGCGCCAGCAGCCATGTAGCGGGAGGGATGCCCTACGAGCAGTACTTC.

This clonotype has at least ten counts. The chain is built from TRBV11-2 and TRBJ2-6; possibly TRBD2 for D (6 bases). Per germline, CDR1 SGHAT and CDR2 FQNNGV. V lost 5 bases, J lost 0 bases, and 8 bases lay in between. The CDR3 is 15 residues long. The CDR3 sequence: CASSPGDSGANVLTF. The DNA for the CDR3 is TGTGCCAGCAGCCCGGGGGACTCTGGGGCCAACGTCCTGACTTTC.

The table lists this clonotype with many counts. This chain connects TRBV29-1 to TRBJ2-3, with 8 bases identical to TRBD2. CDR1 SQVTM and CDR2 ANQGSEA come from the germline V gene. Trimming took 6 bases from V and 6 from J; bases not matched to a gene: 8. CDR3 length equals 13 residues. CDR3 sequence reads: CSVGKTSEDTQYF. CDR3 DNA sequence: TGCAGCGTGGGTAAGACTAGCGAGGATACGCAGTATTTT.

The CDR3 loop is CASSSWTSGTPSYNEQFF. DNA of the CDR3: TGTGCCAGCAGCTCCTGGACTAGCGGGACCCCCTCCTACAATGAGCAGTTCTTC. The chain couples TRBV7-3 to TRBJ2-1; 12 bases align to TRBD2. CDR1 is SGHTA and CDR2 is FQGTGA in the germline V gene. The CDR3 covers 18 residues. V lost 4 bases and J lost 0; bases outside the gene matches: 7.

This clonotype was observed a few times. The V and J genes are TRBV6-2 or TRBV6-3 and TRBJ2-7, with TRBD2 identical over 8 bases. The length of the CDR3 is 16 residues. The V gene end was trimmed by 5 bases and the J gene end by 6 bases; junction bases not matched to a gene: 15. Germline V gives CDR1 MNHEY, CDR2 SVGEGT. CDR3 loop: CASSPRGLASRGEQYF. Written as DNA, the CDR3 is TGTGCCAGCAGTCCCCGAGGACTAGCATCGAGGGGCGAGCAGTACTTC.

This clonotype has at least ten counts. This chain connects TRBV19 to TRBJ1-5; 7 bases fit TRBD1. CDR3 length: 15 residues. Germline V gives CDR1 LNHDA, CDR2 SQIVND (reference sequence). After removal of 4 bases from V and 1 base from J, the junction contained 4 bases not matched to a gene. CDR3 residues: CASSTGGQSNQPQHF. As DNA, the CDR3 is TGTGCCAGTAGTACCGGGGGACAGAGCAATCAGCCCCAGCATTTT.

The chain is built from TRBV7-2 and TRBJ2-7; no clear D gene. The length of the CDR3 is 12 residues. The germline gives CDR1 SGHTA, CDR2 FQGNSA. Trimming shortened V by 5 bases and J by 0 bases, and 5 bases separated the two germline ends. The CDR3 protein is CASSLFSYEQYF. Here the CDR3 DNA reads TGTGCCAGCAGCCTTTTCTCCTACGAGCAGTACTTC.

The J gene is TRBJ1-1, the V gene TRBV7-6; 8 bases are shared with TRBD1. Trimming at V came to 4 bases and at J to 1 base, leaving 5 bases not matched to a gene. Germline loops: CDR1 SGHVS, CDR2 FNYEAQ. The CDR3 runs 15 residues. The CDR3 nucleotides read TGTGCCAGCAGCTCAAGACAGGGGAAGAACACTGAAGCTTTCTTT. It encodes CASSSRQGKNTEAFF.

The chain combines TRBV18 with TRBJ2-1, with 12 bases matching TRBD2. After removal of 6 bases from V and 6 bases from J, the junction contained 9 bases not matched to a gene. This CDR3 has 16 amino acids. The germline CDR1 and CDR2 sequences are KGHSH and LQKENI. The CDR3 loop reads CASSQGGLAGLNEQFF. The CDR3 nucleotides are TGTGCCAGCTCCCAAGGAGGACTAGCGGGGCTCAATGAGCAGTTCTTC.

This clonotype was observed a few times. The V gene is TRBV19, the J gene TRBJ2-1; TRBD2 aligns across 7 bases. Germline V gene data show CDR1 as LNHDA and CDR2 as SQIVND (reference sequence). V was pared by 4 bases and J by 7 bases, with 10 bases of the junction left unmatched. The CDR3 extends over 15 amino acids. Written as DNA, the CDR3 is TGTGCCAGTAGTAGGCGGGAGTTCTCTCGGAATGAGCAGTTCTTC. This translates into CASSRREFSRNEQFF. Complete variable domain (other parts from reference TRBV19 and TRBJ2-1): DGGITQSPKYLFRKEGQNVTLSCEQNLNHDAMYWYRQDPGQGLRLIYYSQIVNDFQKGDIAEGYSVSREKKESFPLTVTSAQKNPTAFYLCASSRREFSRNEQFFGPGTRLTVL.

This clonotype was counted ten times or more. This chain uses TRBV3-1 with TRBJ2-1; D call uncertain. This CDR3 is built from 14 residues. With 1 base removed from V and 7 bases from J, the gap between germline ends came to 11 bases. Germline CDR1 and CDR2: LGHDT and YNNKEL (reference sequence). This chain's CDR3 is CASSQVSAANEQFF. Here the CDR3 DNA reads TGTGCCAGCAGCCAAGTTTCCGCGGCGAATGAGCAGTTCTTC.

This clonotype occurred a few times. V is TRBV11-3 and J is TRBJ2-5, with 12 bases fitting TRBD1. The CDR3 is 15 residues long. The junction had 1 base not matched to a gene; V was cut back by 1 base and J by 4 bases. Germline CDR1 and CDR2: SGHNT and YENEEA. As DNA, the CDR3 is TGTGCCAGCAGCTTAGGGGGACAGGGGGCAGAGACCCAGTACTTC. Residues: CASSLGGQGAETQYF.

The chain has TRBV7-9 and TRBJ2-4; 8 nucleotides line up with TRBD1. The CDR3 sequence is 14 residues long. J was trimmed by 8 bases and V by 5 bases; bases with no gene match: 8. Germline CDR1 SEHNR, CDR2 FQNEAQ (reference sequence). As DNA, the CDR3 is TGTGCCAGCAGCCCCATGACAGGGGAGGACATTCAGTACTTC. This encodes CASSPMTGEDIQYF.

V is TRBV27 and J is TRBJ2-3; no clear D gene. Germline CDR1 reads MNHEY; CDR2 reads SMNVEV (reference sequence). Trimming took off 3 bases at V and 2 bases at J, with 12 bases between the two ends. The CDR3 is 15 amino acids. For the CDR3, the DNA is TGTGCCAGCAGTTTGAGAGATGGATCCACAGATACGCAGTATTTT. This sequence encodes CASSLRDGSTDTQYF.

The chain links TRBV2 to TRBJ2-4; the D is unclear. CDR3 size: 11 residues. The V gene's germline CDR1 is SNHLY and CDR2 FYNNEI. Trimming pared 4 bases from V and 6 bases from J, leaving 4 bases between. The CDR3 is CASSGRNIQYF. CDR3 DNA sequence: TGTGCCAGCAGTGGGAGAAACATTCAGTACTTC. The full variable domain, rest sourced from reference TRBV2 and TRBJ2-4, is EPEVTQTPSHQVTQMGQEVILRCVPISNHLYFYWYRQILGQKVEFLVSFYNNEISEKSEIFDDQFSVERPDGSNFTLKIRSTKLEDSAMYFCASSGRNIQYFGAGTRLSVL.

The sample holds many counts of this clonotype. The chain couples TRBV12-3 or TRBV12-4 to TRBJ2-1, with TRBD2 matching over 8 bases. The CDR3 is 15 amino acids. Trimming cost V 6 bases and J 4 bases; bases outside gene matches: 8. DNA for the CDR3: TGTGCCAGCAGCCATGGAGAGCGGGGGTACAATGAGCAGTTCTTC. The encoded protein is CASSHGERGYNEQFF.

In its sample, this clonotype was seen many times. The chain recombines TRBV5-6 with TRBJ2-7, with TRBD2 identical over 11 bases. V shed 0 bases, J shed 2 bases, and the junction held 4 bases outside the gene matches. The CDR3 length is 16 residues. CDR1 and CDR2 from the germline V gene are SGHDT and YYEEEE. CDR3 protein: CASSLATSGSTYEQYF. In DNA form, the CDR3 reads TGTGCCAGCAGCTTGGCCACTAGCGGGAGCACCTACGAGCAGTACTTC.

This clonotype has only a few counts. The gene calls are TRBV10-1 and TRBJ2-7; D possibly corresponds to TRBD2 (5 bases). The CDR3 has 13 residues. V dropped 2 bases and J dropped 7 bases, with 12 bases sitting between them. Germline V gene lookup returns CDR1 WNHNN and CDR2 SYGVQD (reference sequence). The DNA of the CDR3 is TGCGCCAGCAGTGAGGGATCGCGCGGGGAGCAGTACTTC. This encodes CASSEGSRGEQYF.

The table lists this clonotype with many counts. The V gene is TRBV14, the J gene TRBJ2-7; possible D gene TRBD1, 5 bases. Trimming removed 6 bases from V and 2 bases from J, with 20 bases in between. The CDR3 length is 16 residues. Germline CDR1 reads SGHDN; CDR2 reads FVKESK. CDR3 in amino acids: CASSPRGKGNPYEQYF. CDR3 in DNA: TGTGCCAGCAGTCCAAGGGGAAAAGGGAATCCCTACGAGCAGTACTTC.

This clonotype showed up many times. The J gene is TRBJ2-1, the V gene TRBV29-1; no clear D gene. The germline V and J ends were trimmed by 8 bases and 0 bases, with 17 bases remaining between them. Germline V gives CDR1 SQVTM, CDR2 ANQGSEA. The CDR3 has 15 residues. The CDR3 bases are TGCAGCATCGCCCGTGACACTCTCTCCTACAATGAGCAGTTCTTC. Amino acid sequence: CSIARDTLSYNEQFF.

This clonotype was seen ten or more times. The chain carries TRBV29-1 and TRBJ2-3; D may correspond to TRBD1 or TRBD2 (5 bases each). The CDR3 is made up of 17 amino acids. Trimming took 3 bases from V and 2 from J, leaving 21 bases between them. In germline, CDR1 is SQVTM, CDR2 ANQGSEA. CDR3 nucleotide sequence: TGCAGCGTTGACCCGCTACCGGGACCACGACACACAGATACGCAGTATTTT. Translating it yields CSVDPLPGPRHTDTQYF.

This clonotype was observed at least ten times. This chain links TRBV3-1 with TRBJ2-3; TRBD2 agrees at 14 bases. The trim removed 0 bases at V and 4 bases at J, leaving 0 bases unmatched. CDR1 and CDR2 from the germline V gene are LGHDT and YNNKEL (reference sequence). The CDR3 has 16 residues. For the CDR3, the DNA is TGTGCCAGCAGCCAAGAGACTAGCGGGAGGGCAGATACGCAGTATTTT. Encoded protein: CASSQETSGRADTQYF.

This clonotype showed up many times. V usage is TRBV30 and J usage is TRBJ1-2, with D possibly TRBD1 on 6 matching bases. The CDR3 sequence is 15 residues long. Germline V lookup: CDR1 GTSNPN, CDR2 SVGIG (reference sequence). Trimming left V 0 bases short and J 4 bases short, with 15 bases between. The CDR3 reads CAWSVLRGGGYGYTF. As DNA, the CDR3 is TGTGCCTGGAGTGTCCTGAGGGGAGGGGGCTATGGCTACACCTTC.

This clonotype was recorded many times. This chain links TRBV7-9 with TRBJ2-7, with D possibly being TRBD1 (6 bases). V was cut by 3 bases and J by 6 bases, with 21 bases left in between. Germline CDR1 reads SEHNR; CDR2 reads FQNEAQ (reference sequence). This CDR3 region has 16 residues. CDR3: CASSFQVQGSSAEQYF. DNA of the CDR3: TGTGCCAGCAGCTTCCAAGTACAGGGAAGTTCCGCCGAGCAGTACTTC.

The chain uses TRBV29-1 and TRBJ1-1; D is ambiguous. The V end lost 3 bases, the J end lost 0 bases, and 8 bases lay between the germline ends. The CDR3 is made up of 13 amino acids. The V gene's germline CDR1 is SQVTM and CDR2 ANQGSEA. CDR3 bases: TGCAGCGTTGAGCGAAGAATGAACACTGAAGCTTTCTTT. It is translated as CSVERRMNTEAFF.